What follows describes a single T cell receptor (beta chain). The data originate from a study of cytomegalovirus exposure and HLA in healthy donors. It was with 60 Vbeta and 13 Jbeta primers that the PCR ran. The method was immunoSEQ multiplex PCR; TCRdb's version includes in-frame clones alone and lacks a portion of them. This sample has some 180,000 clones, with 65% to 85% found just once. Germline assignment: CDR1 GTSNPN and CDR2 SVGIG (reference sequence). The CDR3 length is 14 residues. Trimming left V 0 bases short and J 4 bases short, with 11 bases between. The source of this sequence is a girl under 18 in good health and CMV-seropositive. The source material was PBMCs. The chain is built from TRBV30 and TRBJ2-3; D not resolved. CDR3 DNA sequence: TGTGCCTGGAGTGTACAGTCAGGTGCAGATACGCAGTATTTT. Protein sequence: CAWSVQSGADTQYF. Using reference TRBV30 and TRBJ2-3 for the parts outside the CDR3, the full variable domain is SQTIHQWPATLVQPVGSPLSLECTVEGTSNPNLYWYRQAAGRGLQLLFYSVGIGQISSEVPQNLSASRPQDRQFILSSKKLLLSDSGFYLCAWSVQSGADTQYFGPGTRLTVL.